These 23 T cell receptor beta chains originate from one sample sequenced in a study of blood T cells in healthy people across ages. With a J-beta primer mix and a sample-barcoded 5' primer, a second PCR ran about 6 to 11 cycles. TCRdb independently ran MiXCR on the 5' RACE reads; one entry per CDR3 protein. The data hold more than 600,000 distinct CDR3 sequences, with 20% to 25% observed a single time. These data are also associated with another study on T cells of mothers and their children.

Sequencing was performed on blood. These receptor sequences come from a boy aged 5-17 years in good health.

This clonotype was counted a few times. V gene TRBV20-1 combines with J gene TRBJ2-5; unclear D gene. The CDR3 spans 10 residues. V shed 4 bases and J shed 4 bases, with 4 bases lying between them. Germline V gives CDR1 DFQATT, CDR2 SNEGSKA (reference sequence). CDR3 protein: CSAILETQYF. CDR3 bases: TGCAGTGCTATTTTAGAGACCCAGTACTTC.

The V and J genes are TRBV28 and TRBJ2-5; TRBD1 is a possible D gene (7 bases). Germline CDR1 reads MDHEN; CDR2 reads SYDVKM. Trimming pared 5 bases from V and 5 bases from J, leaving 21 bases between. This CDR3 has 16 residues. CDR3 nucleotides: TGTGCCAGCAGTCAACTCGGGACAGTACGGGGGGAGACCCAGTACTTC. Translating gives CASSQLGTVRGETQYF.

V is TRBV27 and J is TRBJ2-1, with 9 bases fitting TRBD2. The J call may be mistaken, given a closer DNA end match to TRBJ2-5. Per the germline V gene, CDR1 is MNHEY and CDR2 is SMNVEV (reference sequence). CDR3 length: 16 residues. CDR3 region: CASSSSGRPPQETQYF. The CDR3, as DNA: TGTGCCAGCAGTTCCAGCGGGAGGCCCCCTCAAGAGACCCAGTACTTC.

This clonotype was observed a few times. The chain combines TRBV2 with TRBJ2-5; 7 bases map to TRBD2. The germline V gene has CDR1 SNHLY and CDR2 FYNNEI. Unmatched junction bases numbered 10, after V lost 6 bases and J lost 0 bases. The CDR3 is made up of 16 amino acids. The CDR3 reads CASRGGRTGDQETQYF. Written as DNA, the CDR3 is TGTGCCAGCAGAGGCGGGAGAACGGGGGACCAAGAGACCCAGTACTTC.

This clonotype came up many times. This chain connects TRBV10-3 to TRBJ2-2, with D uncertain. Germline CDR1 reads ENHRY; CDR2 reads SYGVKD. Trimming stripped 2 bases from V and 6 bases from J, with 7 bases between. The CDR3 is made up of 13 amino acids. Here the CDR3 reads CAISERVPGELFF. As DNA, the CDR3 is TGTGCCATCAGTGAGCGGGTGCCCGGGGAGCTGTTTTTT.

The chain uses TRBV7-9 and TRBJ2-3; D is ambiguous. The CDR3 has 13 residues. The germline V gene encodes CDR1 SEHNR and CDR2 FQNEAQ (reference sequence). The germline V and J ends were trimmed by 3 bases and 4 bases, with 8 bases remaining between them. The CDR3: CASSFVTPDTQYF. For the CDR3, the DNA is TGTGCCAGCAGCTTCGTAACCCCAGATACGCAGTATTTT.

The chain recombines TRBV12-3 or TRBV12-4 with TRBJ2-5; TRBD2 aligns across 9 bases. The length of the CDR3 is 18 residues. V lost 5 bases to trimming and J lost 3 bases; unmatched junction nucleotides: 16. DNA for the CDR3: TGTGCCAGCAGTCCTAGGCCTTTGGGGGTAGCGGGGGAAGAGACCCAGTACTTC. Residues: CASSPRPLGVAGEETQYF.

This clonotype occurred once. The chain couples TRBV10-3 to TRBJ2-2, with 7 positions matching TRBD1. The CDR3 totals 16 residues. Germline lookup yields CDR1 ENHRY and CDR2 SYGVKD. V was clipped by 3 bases and J by 0 bases; unmatched bases: 4. The CDR3 nucleotides are TGTGCCATCAGTGACCCGGGACAGCCGAACACCGGGGAGCTGTTTTTT. It is translated as CAISDPGQPNTGELFF.

This chain connects TRBV9 to TRBJ2-7; TRBD1 matches 7 bases. This CDR3 spans 19 amino acids. Germline V gene data show CDR1 as SGDLS and CDR2 as YYNGEE. V shed 2 bases, J shed 0 bases, and the junction held 17 bases outside the gene matches. The CDR3 region is CASSVRRMGQRLLSYEQYF. CDR3 DNA: TGTGCCAGCAGCGTCCGAAGGATGGGACAGCGCCTCCTCTCCTACGAGCAGTACTTC.

This clonotype has a handful of counts. This is likely a read error, given that the CDR3 carries no conserved phenylalanine or tryptophan at its end. This chain connects TRBV20-1 to TRBJ2-4, with D possibly being TRBD1 or TRBD2 (5 bases each). The germline CDR1 and CDR2 sequences are DFQATT and SNEGSKA (reference sequence). V lost 4 bases and J 7 bases, leaving 14 bases between the germline ends. The CDR3 extends over 13 amino acids. CDR3 nucleotides: TGCAGTGCTAACCCAGTGAGGGGCAACATTCAGTACCTC. Residues: CSANPVRGNIQYL.

The rearrangement uses TRBV7-8 and TRBJ2-1; D is perhaps TRBD1 or TRBD2 (5 bases each). CDR3 length equals 17 residues. The germline V gene has CDR1 SGHVS and CDR2 FQNEAQ. The V and J ends lost 1 base and 4 bases respectively, with 17 bases between them. The CDR3 nucleotides read TGTGCCAGCAGCTTAGGGCCAGGGAGAAGGGTTTACAATGAGCAGTTCTTC. It yields the protein CASSLGPGRRVYNEQFF.

The CDR3 DNA sequence: TGTGCCAGCAGCCCCCCGATTGAGAACACTGAAGCTTTCTTT. It translates to CASSPPIENTEAFF. The chain links TRBV3-1 to TRBJ1-1, with D hard to call. The CDR3 loop spans 14 amino acids. V dropped 4 bases and J dropped 1 base, with 10 bases sitting between them. CDR1 is LGHDT, CDR2 YNNKEL, per germline (reference sequence).

The sample holds a few counts of this clonotype. The rearrangement links TRBV7-2 to TRBJ2-5; 7 positions match TRBD2. J lost 2 bases, V lost 0 bases, and 3 bases had no gene match. The CDR3 consists of 15 residues. The germline V gene has CDR1 SGHTA and CDR2 FQGNSA. The CDR3 sequence: CASSLARDYQETQYF. The DNA for the CDR3 is TGTGCCAGCAGCTTAGCAAGGGACTATCAAGAGACCCAGTACTTC.

V and J are TRBV7-9 and TRBJ1-2, with 7 bases identical to TRBD1. Unmatched junction bases numbered 17, after V lost 5 bases and J lost 5 bases. The CDR3 is 17 residues long. CDR1 is SEHNR, CDR2 FQNEAQ, per germline (reference sequence). CDR3 DNA: TGTGCCAGCAGCAAAGCCGAATTGACTAGGACAGGTTATGGCTACACCTTC. Protein sequence: CASSKAELTRTGYGYTF.

Of note for this clonotype: One junction end disagrees with the germline gene, perhaps due to a read error. The V call is TRBV12-3 or TRBV12-4, the J call TRBJ2-2, with D perhaps matching TRBD1 or TRBD2 (5 bases each). The CDR3 extends over 11 amino acids. CDR3 protein: CASSLLGELLF. The CDR3 DNA reads TGTGCCAGCAGTTTACTGGGGGAGCTGCTTTTT.

The rearrangement uses TRBV5-1 and TRBJ2-5; the D gene could be TRBD1 or TRBD2 (5 bases each). Gene TRBJ2-1 matches the end of the DNA better, so the J call may be wrong. CDR3 length: 15 residues. Per germline, CDR1 SGHRS and CDR2 YFSETQ. The CDR3 region is CASSWGTAAGTEQFF. The CDR3 DNA reads as TGCGCCAGCAGCTGGGGGACGGCGGCGGGCACTGAGCAGTTCTTC.

The rearrangement joins TRBV6-5 to TRBJ2-1, with D unresolved. The CDR3 is 19 amino acids. CDR1 and CDR2 from the germline V gene are MNHEY and SVGAGI. Trimming removed 1 base at V and 7 bases at J, with 26 bases between. The CDR3, as DNA: TGTGCCAGCAGTTACTTTATTGGGCCTTTCCAGGATTGGGAAAATGAGCAGTTCTTC. Its protein is CASSYFIGPFQDWENEQFF.

This clonotype was seen a handful of times. This rearrangement joins TRBV29-1 to TRBJ1-2; D is possibly TRBD1 (6 bases). This CDR3 is 12 amino acids long. The germline gives CDR1 SQVTM, CDR2 ANQGSEA. Trimming pared 1 base from V and 6 bases from J, leaving 9 bases between. This CDR3 is CSVEGQVNGYTF. The CDR3 bases are TGCAGCGTTGAAGGACAGGTTAATGGCTACACCTTC.

This chain links TRBV9 with TRBJ2-7; 9 bases agree with TRBD2. This CDR3 contains 13 residues. The J segment lost 6 bases and the V segment lost 2 bases, leaving 3 bases of the junction unmatched. The germline gives CDR1 SGDLS, CDR2 YYNGEE. The DNA for the CDR3 is TGTGCCAGCAGCGTGGGACTAGCCTTCGAGCAGTACTTC. It is translated as CASSVGLAFEQYF. The full variable domain, with the rest looked up from reference TRBV9 and TRBJ2-7, is DSGVTQTPKHLITATGQRVTLRCSPRSGDLSVYWYQQSLDQGLQFLIQYYNGEERAKGNILERFSAQQFPDLHSELNLSSLELGDSALYFCASSVGLAFEQYFGPGTRLTVT.

The chain employs TRBV12-3 or TRBV12-4 and TRBJ1-4, with a possible D match to TRBD1 (5 bases). This CDR3 spans 19 amino acids. The V and J ends lost 6 bases and 1 base respectively, with 24 bases between them. The CDR3 coding sequence is TGTGCCAGCAGCCGCCGCGGGGCTCTAGATTTCGGAACTAATGAAAAACTGTTTTTT. Translating it yields CASSRRGALDFGTNEKLFF.

The chain joins TRBV12-3 or TRBV12-4 to TRBJ1-2; D is unclear. The CDR3 has 14 amino acids. Trimming removed 1 base at V and 8 bases at J, with 14 bases between. The CDR3 loop is CASSLGGPVRGYTF. The CDR3, as DNA: TGTGCCAGCAGTTTAGGAGGACCGGTTAGGGGCTACACCTTC.

The chain carries TRBV4-3 and TRBJ2-5; a weak D match, TRBD2 (6 bases). V shed 3 bases and J shed 2 bases, with 13 bases lying between them. Germline lookup yields CDR1 LGHNA and CDR2 YSLEER. There are 15 residues in the CDR3. The CDR3 region has the DNA TGCGCCAGCAGCCAGGGGGGACGCCCACAAGAGACCCAGTACTTC. It yields the protein CASSQGGRPQETQYF.

The chain is built from TRBV20-1 and TRBJ2-1; D is possibly TRBD1 (6 bases). Germline CDR1 and CDR2: DFQATT and SNEGSKA (reference sequence). Trimming took off 1 base at V and 8 bases at J, with 12 bases between the two ends. The CDR3 runs to 13 residues. CDR3 nucleotide sequence: TGCAGTGCTAGAGCCGGGACATTAGATGAGCAGTTCTTC. Residues: CSARAGTLDEQFF.